These 7 T cell receptor beta chains were all obtained from the same sample, sequenced in a study of blood T cell repertoires in COVID-19. The repertoire was sequenced with immunoSEQ multiplex PCR; TCRdb's copy has only in-frame clones and lacks some. The sample records 400,000 to 550,000 clones, roughly 89% being singletons. Sequencing was carried out using peripheral blood. Every receptor here comes from a woman aged 30 to 39 with acute or convalescent COVID-19.

This clone was found once. This chain joins TRBV7-3 and TRBJ2-5; D gene unclear. The CDR3 covers 13 residues. CDR1 and CDR2 (germline): SGHTA, FQGTGA. Trimming stripped 1 base from V and 4 bases from J, with 7 bases between. In DNA, the CDR3 is TGTGCCAGCAGCTTAAGTATCCGAGAGACCCAGTACTTC. It is translated as CASSLSIRETQYF.

The table lists this clone with a few counts. V usage is TRBV29-1 and J usage is TRBJ1-2; D gene ambiguous. The germline V gene encodes CDR1 SQVTM and CDR2 ANQGSEA. The CDR3 totals 11 residues. The V end was cut by 5 bases, the J end by 5 bases, with 9 bases between. The CDR3 DNA sequence: TGCAGCGTTTTCGATCTATATGGCTACACCTTC. It is translated as CSVFDLYGYTF.

The genes are TRBV29-1 and TRBJ2-7, with D maybe TRBD2 (7 bases). This CDR3 spans 13 amino acids. Deletions cut 4 bases from V and 1 base from J, with 11 bases between. Germline CDR1 reads SQVTM; CDR2 reads ANQGSEA. CDR3 DNA sequence: TGCAGCGTTGCCGGGGGGCTTTCCTACGAGCAGTACTTC. This gives the protein CSVAGGLSYEQYF.

In DNA form, the CDR3 reads TGTGCCAGCAGGACAGTGGAAGAGACCCAGTACTTC. Translated, it gives CASRTVEETQYF. V is TRBV7-9 and J is TRBJ2-5; tentative D call: TRBD1 (5 bases). CDR1 is SEHNR and CDR2 is FQNEAQ in the germline V gene (reference sequence). Trimming left V 6 bases short and J 3 bases short, with 8 bases between. The CDR3 length is 12 residues.

The rearrangement uses TRBV2 and TRBJ2-7, with D possibly being TRBD2 (6 bases). This CDR3 contains 14 residues. The ends were cut back, 3 bases at V and 1 base at J, with 10 bases in the middle. Germline V lookup: CDR1 SNHLY, CDR2 FYNNEI. In DNA form, the CDR3 reads TGTGCCAGCAGTGAGGGCGGGGTTTCCTACGAGCAGTACTTC. Its protein product is CASSEGGVSYEQYF.

This chain connects TRBV3-1 (or the pseudogene TRBV3-2) to TRBJ2-3; no definite D call. Trimming pared 6 bases from V and 6 bases from J, leaving 10 bases between. This CDR3 has 12 amino acids. Germline V gives CDR1 LGHDT, CDR2 YNNKEL (reference sequence). Here the CDR3 reads CASSSPGDTQYF. In DNA, the CDR3 is TGTGCCAGCAGTTCCCCCGGGGATACGCAGTATTTT.

A note on this clone: Within the sample, other DNA sequences also encode this same CDR3. CDR3: CASSLTGSGELFF. In nucleotides, the CDR3 is TGTGCCAGCAGTTTGACAGGGTCCGGGGAGCTGTTTTTT. The chain recombines TRBV28 with TRBJ2-2; 7 positions agree with TRBD1. The CDR3 runs to 13 residues. The germline gives CDR1 MDHEN, CDR2 SYDVKM. V lost 3 bases, J lost 6 bases, and 1 base stayed unmatched.